A single sample gave rise to the 29 T cell receptor beta chains below, sequenced in a study of T-cell memory formation after mild COVID-19. TCRdb re-analysed the 5' RACE reads in MiXCR, keeping a single row per CDR3 protein. The data show 350,000 to 500,000 distinct CDR3 sequences, about 25% seen once. Source material: PBMCs or a T cell subset sorted from them (not recorded which). These receptor sequences come from an adult woman who had mild COVID-19 (a few samples of this study predate the infection). Cell type and time point are not known.

V and J are TRBV13 and TRBJ1-1; TRBD1 aligns across 9 bases. Germline-derived CDR1 and CDR2 are PRHDT and FYEKMQ (reference sequence). With V trimmed by 5 bases and J by 6 bases, 7 bases remained unmatched. The CDR3 totals 14 residues. In DNA form, the CDR3 reads TGTGCCAGCAGCCCGTGGGACAGGGTGGCTGAAGCTTTCTTT. Its protein is CASSPWDRVAEAFF.

The rearrangement joins TRBV3-1 to TRBJ2-2, with 11 positions matching TRBD2. V trimming: 0 bases; J trimming: 6 bases; junction bases outside the gene matches: 6. The germline V gene encodes CDR1 LGHDT and CDR2 YNNKEL (reference sequence). The CDR3 loop spans 17 amino acids. Written as DNA, the CDR3 is TGTGCCAGCAGCCAAGACCGGACTAGCGGGCGAGCCGGGGAGCTGTTTTTT. This gives the protein CASSQDRTSGRAGELFF. The full variable domain, with the rest looked up from reference TRBV3-1 and TRBJ2-2, is DTAVSQTPKYLVTQMGNDKSIKCEQNLGHDTMYWYKQDSKKFLKIMFSYNNKELIINETVPNRFSPKSPDKAHLNLHINSLELGDSAVYFCASSQDRTSGRAGELFFGEGSRLTVL.

The V and J genes are TRBV24-1 and TRBJ2-7; D gene ambiguous. The V gene lost 7 bases and the J gene lost 3 bases, with 12 bases spanning the gap. The CDR3 loop spans 13 amino acids. The V gene's germline CDR1 is KGHDR and CDR2 SFDVKD. DNA for the CDR3: TGTGCCACCAGGGACCCAAGTCACTACGAGCAGTACTTC. Translation gives CATRDPSHYEQYF.

The V gene is TRBV5-1, the J gene TRBJ1-2, with D maybe TRBD1 (6 bases). V was trimmed by 0 bases and J by 0 bases, leaving 9 bases between them. CDR1 SGHRS and CDR2 YFSETQ come from the germline V gene. The CDR3 loop spans 15 amino acids. The CDR3 nucleotides are TGCGCCAGCAGCTTGGCGCCAGGGGCTAACTATGGCTACACCTTC. It encodes CASSLAPGANYGYTF.

The rearrangement uses TRBV6-1 and TRBJ1-2; TRBD1 matches at 9 bases. The V segment lost 5 bases and the J segment 3 bases; nucleotides outside the gene matches: 16. CDR1 and CDR2 from the germline V gene are MNHNS and SASEGT. The CDR3 is made up of 18 amino acids. The CDR3 coding sequence is TGTGCCAGCAGTCAAGGGCCGGGACAGGGAGGCTCTTACTATGGCTACACCTTC. It codes for CASSQGPGQGGSYYGYTF.

In this sample, this clonotype turned up a few times. Here the CDR3 DNA reads TGCGCCAGCAGCCAACTAACAGGGGCTAGCTCCTACGAGCAGTACTTC. The encoded protein is CASSQLTGASSYEQYF. The chain couples TRBV4-1 to TRBJ2-7, with TRBD1 matching 7 bases. This CDR3 is built from 16 residues. V shed 2 bases and J 0 bases; nucleotides not matched to a gene: 7. Germline CDR1 and CDR2: MGHRA and YSYEKL.

Many counts were recorded for this clonotype. The genes are TRBV5-1 and TRBJ2-7, with D possibly being TRBD1 (6 bases). The CDR3 length is 13 residues. The ends were cut back, 4 bases at V and 4 bases at J, with 12 bases in the middle. Germline V gene sequence: CDR1 SGHRS, CDR2 YFSETQ. CDR3 sequence reads: CASSPTGIYEQYF. CDR3 bases: TGCGCCAGCAGCCCAACAGGGATTTACGAGCAGTACTTC.

The chain combines TRBV29-1 with TRBJ2-1, with 12 bases aligning to TRBD2. CDR1 and CDR2 (germline): SQVTM, ANQGSEA. Trimming took 2 bases from V and 10 from J; bases not matched to a gene: 9. CDR3 length: 15 amino acids. The CDR3 DNA is TGCAGCGTTGAAAAGGCTAGCGGGGGGGCCGGGGAGCAGTTCTTC. This translates into CSVEKASGGAGEQFF.

CDR3 nucleotides: TGTGCCAGCAGCGCCGGTTCGCGCGATGAGCAGTTCTTC. Translated: CASSAGSRDEQFF. The V gene is TRBV7-2, the J gene TRBJ2-1; the D is unclear. This CDR3 is built from 13 residues. V was pared by 5 bases and J by 8 bases, with 13 bases between. The V gene's germline CDR1 is SGHTA and CDR2 FQGNSA.

This clonotype appeared a few times. The rearrangement links TRBV9 to TRBJ2-1; 11 positions agree with TRBD2. Germline CDR1 is SGDLS and CDR2 is YYNGEE. The CDR3 covers 14 residues. The V segment lost 0 bases and the J segment 7 bases; nucleotides outside the gene matches: 0. DNA of the CDR3: TGTGCCAGCAGCGTAGCTAGCGGGAGGAATGAGCAGTTCTTC. It encodes CASSVASGRNEQFF.

This clonotype has only a few counts. J is TRBJ2-2 and V is TRBV12-3 or TRBV12-4; D is unclear. CDR3 size: 14 residues. V was pared by 6 bases and J by 7 bases, with 15 bases between. The CDR3 DNA sequence: TGTGCCAGCAGGTCATCAGAAGGTAGCGGGGAGCTGTTTTTT. Its protein is CASRSSEGSGELFF.

This clonotype has only a few counts. The chain is built from TRBV15 and TRBJ2-1, with TRBD1 matching 9 bases. The CDR3 is made up of 16 amino acids. Germline V lookup: CDR1 LNHNV, CDR2 YYDKDF (reference sequence). The ends lost 1 base at V and 4 bases at J; junction bases unmatched: 5. The CDR3 region has the DNA TGTGCCACCAGCAGAGCCGGGACAGGGCGTTACAATGAGCAGTTCTTC. It translates to CATSRAGTGRYNEQFF.

The rearrangement uses TRBV5-5 and TRBJ2-3, with no clear D. Germline V gene sequence: CDR1 SGHKS, CDR2 YYEKEE (reference sequence). This CDR3 comprises 12 residues. V shed 4 bases and J shed 2 bases, with 5 bases lying between them. DNA of the CDR3: TGTGCCAGCAGCACGAACACAGATACGCAGTATTTT. This gives the protein CASSTNTDTQYF.

The rearrangement joins TRBV6-5 to TRBJ1-1; no clear D. Germline V gives CDR1 MNHEY, CDR2 SVGAGI. The CDR3 runs 15 residues. Trimming pared 0 bases from V and 2 bases from J, leaving 10 bases between. The CDR3 spells CASSYSRPENTEAFF. The CDR3 region has the DNA TGTGCCAGCAGTTACTCCAGGCCAGAAAACACTGAAGCTTTCTTT.

This chain connects TRBV9 to TRBJ2-3; tentative D call: TRBD2 (7 bases). The V gene's germline CDR1 is SGDLS and CDR2 YYNGEE. CDR3 length: 16 residues. V was trimmed by 2 bases and J by 4 bases, leaving 17 bases between them. CDR3 in DNA: TGTGCCAGCAGCGTGGCCCCGGGGGGCGATTCAGATACGCAGTATTTT. Protein: CASSVAPGGDSDTQYF.

In its sample, this clonotype was seen a few times. The DNA for the CDR3 is TGTGCCAGCAGCCGCGGGGTGGGCGGGGAGAACACCGGGGAGCTGTTTTTT. Translation gives CASSRGVGGENTGELFF. The chain uses TRBV4-2 and TRBJ2-2; D is perhaps TRBD2 (6 bases). Germline CDR1 is LGHNA and CDR2 is YNFKEQ. The CDR3 length is 17 residues. The V end was cut by 4 bases, the J end by 1 base, with 16 bases between.

This chain joins TRBV3-1 and TRBJ2-3; 9 nucleotides align to TRBD2. Germline V gene sequence: CDR1 LGHDT, CDR2 YNNKEL (reference sequence). J was trimmed by 3 bases and V by 0 bases; bases with no gene match: 16. The length of the CDR3 is 20 residues. CDR3 residues: CASSQEPSGMGYVETDTQYF. The CDR3 nucleotides are TGTGCCAGCAGCCAAGAGCCTAGCGGGATGGGGTATGTGGAAACAGATACGCAGTATTTT.

This chain connects TRBV12-3 or TRBV12-4 to TRBJ1-3; D gene ambiguous. CDR3 size: 14 residues. V shed 3 bases and J shed 1 base, with 7 bases lying between them. The CDR3: CASSFSFSGNTIYF. The CDR3, as DNA: TGTGCCAGCAGTTTTAGTTTTTCTGGAAACACCATATATTTT.

This chain joins TRBV3-1 and TRBJ2-3; TRBD2 matches at 8 bases. Germline V CDR1 and CDR2: LGHDT, YNNKEL (reference sequence). This CDR3 has 14 amino acids. V shed 4 bases, J shed 7 bases, and the junction held 7 bases outside the gene matches. This CDR3 reads CASSLGLAVYTQYF. CDR3 bases: TGTGCCAGCAGCCTCGGACTAGCAGTCTATACGCAGTATTTT.

This clonotype was seen only a few times. This chain uses TRBV6-5 with TRBJ1-1; D might be TRBD1 (6 bases). V was pared by 0 bases and J by 5 bases, with 16 bases between. The V gene's germline CDR1 is MNHEY and CDR2 SVGAGI. The CDR3 loop spans 16 amino acids. The CDR3 DNA reads TGTGCCAGCAGTTACTCTCGACAGGTCGTGGGTACTGAAGCTTTCTTT. It specifies CASSYSRQVVGTEAFF.

The rearrangement joins TRBV29-1 to TRBJ2-3; 9 positions agree with TRBD2. The CDR3 runs to 16 residues. Trimming at V came to 8 bases and at J to 1 base, leaving 13 bases not matched to a gene. Germline loops: CDR1 SQVTM, CDR2 ANQGSEA. CDR3 in DNA: TGCAGCATGTCCCCCCTATTAGCGGGAGGCACAGATACGCAGTATTTT. It is translated as CSMSPLLAGGTDTQYF.

In this sample, this clonotype turned up a few times. This chain connects TRBV7-9 to TRBJ1-4, with 8 positions matching TRBD1. This CDR3 contains 17 residues. Germline CDR1 SEHNR, CDR2 FQNEAQ (reference sequence). V was clipped by 5 bases and J by 7 bases; unmatched bases: 15. The CDR3: CASSPVGQGARSEKLFF. For the CDR3, the DNA is TGTGCCAGCAGCCCAGTGGGGCAGGGGGCAAGAAGTGAAAAACTGTTTTTT. The full variable domain, rest sourced from reference TRBV7-9 and TRBJ1-4, is DTGVSQNPRHKITKRGQNVTFRCDPISEHNRLYWYRQTLGQGPEFLTYFQNEAQLEKSRLLSDRFSAERPKGSFSTLEIQRTEQGDSAMYLCASSPVGQGARSEKLFFGSGTQLSVL.

The chain uses TRBV12-3 or TRBV12-4 and TRBJ2-7; 7 bases fit TRBD2. V shed 7 bases, J shed 0 bases, and the junction held 6 bases outside the gene matches. The CDR3 contains 14 residues. Here the CDR3 DNA reads TGTGCCAGCACATGGCGGGAGAGCTCCTACGAGCAGTACTTC. Protein sequence: CASTWRESSYEQYF.

The chain's CDR3 is CASSQDGHRGFTDTQYF. In DNA form, the CDR3 reads TGCGCCAGCAGCCAAGACGGCCACAGGGGGTTCACAGATACGCAGTATTTT. V and J are TRBV4-3 and TRBJ2-3, with 8 nucleotides matching TRBD1. CDR1 LGHNA and CDR2 YSLEER come from the germline V gene. This CDR3 contains 17 residues. V shed 0 bases, J shed 2 bases, and the junction held 7 bases outside the gene matches.

This rearrangement joins TRBV19 to TRBJ1-1; a possible D gene is TRBD1 (6 bases). The V gene lost 3 bases and the J gene lost 3 bases, with 14 bases spanning the gap. The CDR3 contains 15 residues. Germline V gene data show CDR1 as LNHDA and CDR2 as SQIVND (reference sequence). The CDR3 DNA reads TGTGCCAGTAGTATGCCCCCTACAGGGTACACTGAAGCTTTCTTT. It codes for CASSMPPTGYTEAFF.

This clonotype has just a few counts. The chain has TRBV2 and TRBJ2-7; 7 positions match TRBD1. Germline V gene data show CDR1 as SNHLY and CDR2 as FYNNEI. V shed 5 bases, J shed 2 bases, and the junction held 6 bases outside the gene matches. The CDR3 spans 14 residues. CDR3 coding DNA: TGTGCCAGCAGTTACTACCAGGGGGCCTACGAGCAGTACTTC. It specifies CASSYYQGAYEQYF.

This clonotype was counted between two and nine times. The genes are TRBV25-1 and TRBJ2-5; 11 bases match TRBD2. V lost 8 bases, J lost 3 bases, and 8 bases stayed unmatched. Germline CDR1 MGHDK, CDR2 SYGVNS. The CDR3 has 15 amino acids. CDR3 loop: CASQASSGGKETQYF. In DNA, the CDR3 is TGTGCCAGCCAAGCATCTAGCGGGGGGAAAGAGACCCAGTACTTC.

V and J are TRBV10-3 and TRBJ2-7; D is ambiguous. Germline V gives CDR1 ENHRY, CDR2 SYGVKD. Deletions cut 3 bases from V and 0 bases from J, with 3 bases between. The length of the CDR3 is 12 residues. The CDR3 loop reads CAISEFSYEQYF. The CDR3 nucleotides read TGTGCCATCAGTGAATTCTCCTACGAGCAGTACTTC.

This clonotype came up a few times. The gene calls are TRBV24-1 and TRBJ2-2; D is possibly TRBD1 (5 bases). Germline V gene lookup returns CDR1 KGHDR and CDR2 SFDVKD. Trimming pared 0 bases from V and 7 bases from J, leaving 11 bases between. There are 15 residues in the CDR3. The CDR3 spells CATSDLQTGSGELFF. For the CDR3, the DNA is TGTGCCACCAGTGATTTGCAAACAGGAAGCGGGGAGCTGTTTTTT.